This T cell receptor (beta chain) was recovered during a study of CD8+ T cells in alopecia areata. Study observations and caveats: Lesional scalp, notably in alopecia totalis/universalis, had clonality above that of normal scalp.

The CDR3 consists of 14 residues. Looked up from germline, CDR1 is SQVTM and CDR2 is ANQGSEA. The germline V and J ends were trimmed by 5 bases and 3 bases, with 13 bases remaining between them. With regard to this clone: The antigen is unknown.

RNA, once extracted, was reverse transcribed into cDNA for use as the sequencing template. The repertoire was sequenced with immunoSEQ multiplex PCR; TCRdb's copy has only in-frame clones and lacks some. The table shows around 190,000 clones, with more than 55% occurring only once. The rearrangement links TRBV29-1 to TRBJ1-4; perhaps TRBD1 as D (5 bases). Sample: CD8+ T cells sorted from blood. This sequence was found in a human donor in good health. For the CDR3, the DNA is TGCAGCGTTAGGCGGAGGGGCCCTAATGAAAAACTGTTTTTT. It is translated as CSVRRRGPNEKLFF.